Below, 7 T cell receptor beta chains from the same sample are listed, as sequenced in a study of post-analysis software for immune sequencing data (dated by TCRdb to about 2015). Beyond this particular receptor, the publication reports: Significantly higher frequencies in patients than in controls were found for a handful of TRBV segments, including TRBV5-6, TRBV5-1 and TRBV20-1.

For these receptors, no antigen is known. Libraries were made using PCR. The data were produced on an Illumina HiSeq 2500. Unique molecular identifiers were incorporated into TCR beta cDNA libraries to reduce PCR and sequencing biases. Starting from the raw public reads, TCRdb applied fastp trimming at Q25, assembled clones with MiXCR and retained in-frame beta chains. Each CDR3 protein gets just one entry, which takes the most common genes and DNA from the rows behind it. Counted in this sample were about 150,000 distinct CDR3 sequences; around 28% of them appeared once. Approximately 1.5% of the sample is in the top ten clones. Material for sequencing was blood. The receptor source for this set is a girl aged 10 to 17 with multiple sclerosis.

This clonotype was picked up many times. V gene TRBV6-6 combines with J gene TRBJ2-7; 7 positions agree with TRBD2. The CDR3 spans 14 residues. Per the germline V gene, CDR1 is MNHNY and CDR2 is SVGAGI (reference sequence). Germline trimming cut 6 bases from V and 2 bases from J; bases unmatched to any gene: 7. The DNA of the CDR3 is TGTGCCAGCAGGGGGCCCGGGGGGACCTACGAGCAGTACTTC. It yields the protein CASRGPGGTYEQYF.

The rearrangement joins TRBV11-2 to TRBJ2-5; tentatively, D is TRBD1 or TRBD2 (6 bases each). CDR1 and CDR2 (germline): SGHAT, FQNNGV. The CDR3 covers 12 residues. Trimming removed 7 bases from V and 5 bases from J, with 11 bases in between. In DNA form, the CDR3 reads TGTGCCAGCATCGGGGGCGCGGAGACCCAGTACTTC. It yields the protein CASIGGAETQYF.

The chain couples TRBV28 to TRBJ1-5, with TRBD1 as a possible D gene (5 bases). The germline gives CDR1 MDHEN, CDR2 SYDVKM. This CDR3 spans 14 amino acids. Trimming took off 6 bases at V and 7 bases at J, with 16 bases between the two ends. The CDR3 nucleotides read TGTGCCAGCAGGTGGGGGGGAGGGGCGCAGCCCCAGCATTTT. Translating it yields CASRWGGGAQPQHF.

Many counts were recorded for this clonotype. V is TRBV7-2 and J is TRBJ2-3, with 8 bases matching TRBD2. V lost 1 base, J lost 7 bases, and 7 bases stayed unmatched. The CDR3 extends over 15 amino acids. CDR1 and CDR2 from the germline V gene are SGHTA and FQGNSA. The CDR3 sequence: CASSLGGRPFNTQYF. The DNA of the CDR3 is TGTGCCAGCAGCTTAGGCGGGAGGCCCTTTAATACGCAGTATTTT.

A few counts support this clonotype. The CDR3 nucleotides are TGCAGCGTTGATCGCGGGAGGGCTTACAATGAGCAGTTCTTC. Translation: CSVDRGRAYNEQFF. J is TRBJ2-1 and V is TRBV29-1; the match to TRBD2 covers 9 bases. CDR3 length equals 14 residues. Trimming took 3 bases from V and 4 from J; bases not matched to a gene: 4. Germline CDR1 SQVTM, CDR2 ANQGSEA.

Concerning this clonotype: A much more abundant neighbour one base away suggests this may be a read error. CDR3 residues: CASSLAGSSGIAQETQYF. The DNA for the CDR3 is TGCGCCAGCAGCTTGGCCGGAAGTAGCGGAATAGCACAAGAGACCCAGTACTTC. The genes are TRBV5-1 and TRBJ2-5; possibly TRBD2 for D (6 bases). The CDR3 length is 18 residues. Looked up from germline, CDR1 is SGHRS and CDR2 is YFSETQ. Trimming took off 0 bases at V and 2 bases at J, with 20 bases between the two ends. Filled out from reference TRBV5-1 and TRBJ2-5, the complete variable domain reads KAGVTQTPRYLIKTRGQQVTLSCSPISGHRSVSWYQQTPGQGLQFLFEYFSETQRNKGNFPGRFSGRQFSNSRSEMNVSTLELGDSALYLCASSLAGSSGIAQETQYFGPGTRLLVL.

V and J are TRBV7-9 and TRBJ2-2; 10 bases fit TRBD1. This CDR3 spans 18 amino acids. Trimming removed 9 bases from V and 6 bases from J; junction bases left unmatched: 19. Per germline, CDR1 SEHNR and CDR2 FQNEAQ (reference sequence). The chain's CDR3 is CASSPGPGTGDRAGELFF. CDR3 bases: TGTGCCAGTTCGCCGGGCCCCGGGACAGGGGATAGAGCCGGGGAGCTGTTTTTT.